This T cell receptor beta chain was documented in a study of blood T cell repertoires in COVID-19. Unmatched junction bases numbered 5, after V lost 5 bases and J lost 7 bases. Germline V lookup: CDR1 SNHLY, CDR2 FYNNEI. CDR3 length equals 14 residues. The repertoire was sequenced with immunoSEQ multiplex PCR; TCRdb's copy has only in-frame clones and lacks some. Of some 330,000 clones listed, 70% to 90% are singletons. The clonotype was recovered from a woman aged 50 to 60 with active or convalescent COVID-19. The sample taken for sequencing was peripheral blood. The chain recombines TRBV2 with TRBJ2-1, with 10 bases identical to TRBD2. Here the CDR3 reads CASSTSGIWNEQFF. DNA of the CDR3: TGTGCCAGCAGTACTAGCGGGATTTGGAATGAGCAGTTCTTC.